This T cell receptor (beta chain) was retrieved from a study of blood T cell repertoires in COVID-19. The overall study: The United States, Italy and Spain provided the acute and convalescent COVID-19 samples.

This table comes from immunoSEQ multiplex PCR, and its TCRdb copy is limited to in-frame clones, with some not included. This sample has 200,000 to 250,000 clones; around nine tenths occur once, and the top ten carry approximately 7.2%. In its sample, this clone was seen a few times. The germline V and J ends were trimmed by 4 bases and 0 bases, with 13 bases remaining between them. The V gene's germline CDR1 is SGHDN and CDR2 FVKESK. The CDR3 extends over 16 amino acids. The receptor was derived from a man aged 25-45 years in a cohort exposed to, infected with or recovered from COVID-19 (not recorded which). The chain employs TRBV14 and TRBJ1-3; D uncertain. The sample consisted of PBMCs or T cells enriched from blood (not recorded which). The CDR3 reads CASSPSRGSSGNTIYF. Here the CDR3 DNA reads TGTGCCAGCAGCCCATCCCGCGGCAGCTCTGGAAACACCATATATTTT.